This section outlines one T cell receptor beta chain sequence together with its context. Its antigen remains unidentified. The data originate from a study of TIL therapy for anti-PD-1-resistant metastatic lung cancer. The wider study: Patients then received nivolumab; progressors got lymphodepletion, TIL and IL-2. Median tumor mutation burden was approximately 1.5 mutations per megabase. Study results and caveats: After infusion, TIL clonotypes partly replaced peripheral T cells and declined over months.

CDR3 length: 13 amino acids. V was pared by 2 bases and J by 6 bases, with 9 bases between. Germline V gives CDR1 MNHEY, CDR2 SVGAGI. Time point in this sample: pre-treatment sample, taken before nivolumab and TIL therapy. The libraries were made with immunoSEQ v3. Measured with immunoSEQ multiplex PCR; TCRdb has only the in-frame clones, and not every one. The sample comprises about 20,000 clones, around 71% of which are singletons, and roughly 1.8% rests with the top ten. Here the sequenced sample was blood, taken at baseline. This TCR was sampled from a person aged 25-80 years with non-small cell lung cancer. V and J are TRBV6-5 and TRBJ2-3; D not certain. In DNA, the CDR3 is TGTGCCAGCAGTTACCCAGGCCGGGATACGCAGTATTTT. It encodes CASSYPGRDTQYF.